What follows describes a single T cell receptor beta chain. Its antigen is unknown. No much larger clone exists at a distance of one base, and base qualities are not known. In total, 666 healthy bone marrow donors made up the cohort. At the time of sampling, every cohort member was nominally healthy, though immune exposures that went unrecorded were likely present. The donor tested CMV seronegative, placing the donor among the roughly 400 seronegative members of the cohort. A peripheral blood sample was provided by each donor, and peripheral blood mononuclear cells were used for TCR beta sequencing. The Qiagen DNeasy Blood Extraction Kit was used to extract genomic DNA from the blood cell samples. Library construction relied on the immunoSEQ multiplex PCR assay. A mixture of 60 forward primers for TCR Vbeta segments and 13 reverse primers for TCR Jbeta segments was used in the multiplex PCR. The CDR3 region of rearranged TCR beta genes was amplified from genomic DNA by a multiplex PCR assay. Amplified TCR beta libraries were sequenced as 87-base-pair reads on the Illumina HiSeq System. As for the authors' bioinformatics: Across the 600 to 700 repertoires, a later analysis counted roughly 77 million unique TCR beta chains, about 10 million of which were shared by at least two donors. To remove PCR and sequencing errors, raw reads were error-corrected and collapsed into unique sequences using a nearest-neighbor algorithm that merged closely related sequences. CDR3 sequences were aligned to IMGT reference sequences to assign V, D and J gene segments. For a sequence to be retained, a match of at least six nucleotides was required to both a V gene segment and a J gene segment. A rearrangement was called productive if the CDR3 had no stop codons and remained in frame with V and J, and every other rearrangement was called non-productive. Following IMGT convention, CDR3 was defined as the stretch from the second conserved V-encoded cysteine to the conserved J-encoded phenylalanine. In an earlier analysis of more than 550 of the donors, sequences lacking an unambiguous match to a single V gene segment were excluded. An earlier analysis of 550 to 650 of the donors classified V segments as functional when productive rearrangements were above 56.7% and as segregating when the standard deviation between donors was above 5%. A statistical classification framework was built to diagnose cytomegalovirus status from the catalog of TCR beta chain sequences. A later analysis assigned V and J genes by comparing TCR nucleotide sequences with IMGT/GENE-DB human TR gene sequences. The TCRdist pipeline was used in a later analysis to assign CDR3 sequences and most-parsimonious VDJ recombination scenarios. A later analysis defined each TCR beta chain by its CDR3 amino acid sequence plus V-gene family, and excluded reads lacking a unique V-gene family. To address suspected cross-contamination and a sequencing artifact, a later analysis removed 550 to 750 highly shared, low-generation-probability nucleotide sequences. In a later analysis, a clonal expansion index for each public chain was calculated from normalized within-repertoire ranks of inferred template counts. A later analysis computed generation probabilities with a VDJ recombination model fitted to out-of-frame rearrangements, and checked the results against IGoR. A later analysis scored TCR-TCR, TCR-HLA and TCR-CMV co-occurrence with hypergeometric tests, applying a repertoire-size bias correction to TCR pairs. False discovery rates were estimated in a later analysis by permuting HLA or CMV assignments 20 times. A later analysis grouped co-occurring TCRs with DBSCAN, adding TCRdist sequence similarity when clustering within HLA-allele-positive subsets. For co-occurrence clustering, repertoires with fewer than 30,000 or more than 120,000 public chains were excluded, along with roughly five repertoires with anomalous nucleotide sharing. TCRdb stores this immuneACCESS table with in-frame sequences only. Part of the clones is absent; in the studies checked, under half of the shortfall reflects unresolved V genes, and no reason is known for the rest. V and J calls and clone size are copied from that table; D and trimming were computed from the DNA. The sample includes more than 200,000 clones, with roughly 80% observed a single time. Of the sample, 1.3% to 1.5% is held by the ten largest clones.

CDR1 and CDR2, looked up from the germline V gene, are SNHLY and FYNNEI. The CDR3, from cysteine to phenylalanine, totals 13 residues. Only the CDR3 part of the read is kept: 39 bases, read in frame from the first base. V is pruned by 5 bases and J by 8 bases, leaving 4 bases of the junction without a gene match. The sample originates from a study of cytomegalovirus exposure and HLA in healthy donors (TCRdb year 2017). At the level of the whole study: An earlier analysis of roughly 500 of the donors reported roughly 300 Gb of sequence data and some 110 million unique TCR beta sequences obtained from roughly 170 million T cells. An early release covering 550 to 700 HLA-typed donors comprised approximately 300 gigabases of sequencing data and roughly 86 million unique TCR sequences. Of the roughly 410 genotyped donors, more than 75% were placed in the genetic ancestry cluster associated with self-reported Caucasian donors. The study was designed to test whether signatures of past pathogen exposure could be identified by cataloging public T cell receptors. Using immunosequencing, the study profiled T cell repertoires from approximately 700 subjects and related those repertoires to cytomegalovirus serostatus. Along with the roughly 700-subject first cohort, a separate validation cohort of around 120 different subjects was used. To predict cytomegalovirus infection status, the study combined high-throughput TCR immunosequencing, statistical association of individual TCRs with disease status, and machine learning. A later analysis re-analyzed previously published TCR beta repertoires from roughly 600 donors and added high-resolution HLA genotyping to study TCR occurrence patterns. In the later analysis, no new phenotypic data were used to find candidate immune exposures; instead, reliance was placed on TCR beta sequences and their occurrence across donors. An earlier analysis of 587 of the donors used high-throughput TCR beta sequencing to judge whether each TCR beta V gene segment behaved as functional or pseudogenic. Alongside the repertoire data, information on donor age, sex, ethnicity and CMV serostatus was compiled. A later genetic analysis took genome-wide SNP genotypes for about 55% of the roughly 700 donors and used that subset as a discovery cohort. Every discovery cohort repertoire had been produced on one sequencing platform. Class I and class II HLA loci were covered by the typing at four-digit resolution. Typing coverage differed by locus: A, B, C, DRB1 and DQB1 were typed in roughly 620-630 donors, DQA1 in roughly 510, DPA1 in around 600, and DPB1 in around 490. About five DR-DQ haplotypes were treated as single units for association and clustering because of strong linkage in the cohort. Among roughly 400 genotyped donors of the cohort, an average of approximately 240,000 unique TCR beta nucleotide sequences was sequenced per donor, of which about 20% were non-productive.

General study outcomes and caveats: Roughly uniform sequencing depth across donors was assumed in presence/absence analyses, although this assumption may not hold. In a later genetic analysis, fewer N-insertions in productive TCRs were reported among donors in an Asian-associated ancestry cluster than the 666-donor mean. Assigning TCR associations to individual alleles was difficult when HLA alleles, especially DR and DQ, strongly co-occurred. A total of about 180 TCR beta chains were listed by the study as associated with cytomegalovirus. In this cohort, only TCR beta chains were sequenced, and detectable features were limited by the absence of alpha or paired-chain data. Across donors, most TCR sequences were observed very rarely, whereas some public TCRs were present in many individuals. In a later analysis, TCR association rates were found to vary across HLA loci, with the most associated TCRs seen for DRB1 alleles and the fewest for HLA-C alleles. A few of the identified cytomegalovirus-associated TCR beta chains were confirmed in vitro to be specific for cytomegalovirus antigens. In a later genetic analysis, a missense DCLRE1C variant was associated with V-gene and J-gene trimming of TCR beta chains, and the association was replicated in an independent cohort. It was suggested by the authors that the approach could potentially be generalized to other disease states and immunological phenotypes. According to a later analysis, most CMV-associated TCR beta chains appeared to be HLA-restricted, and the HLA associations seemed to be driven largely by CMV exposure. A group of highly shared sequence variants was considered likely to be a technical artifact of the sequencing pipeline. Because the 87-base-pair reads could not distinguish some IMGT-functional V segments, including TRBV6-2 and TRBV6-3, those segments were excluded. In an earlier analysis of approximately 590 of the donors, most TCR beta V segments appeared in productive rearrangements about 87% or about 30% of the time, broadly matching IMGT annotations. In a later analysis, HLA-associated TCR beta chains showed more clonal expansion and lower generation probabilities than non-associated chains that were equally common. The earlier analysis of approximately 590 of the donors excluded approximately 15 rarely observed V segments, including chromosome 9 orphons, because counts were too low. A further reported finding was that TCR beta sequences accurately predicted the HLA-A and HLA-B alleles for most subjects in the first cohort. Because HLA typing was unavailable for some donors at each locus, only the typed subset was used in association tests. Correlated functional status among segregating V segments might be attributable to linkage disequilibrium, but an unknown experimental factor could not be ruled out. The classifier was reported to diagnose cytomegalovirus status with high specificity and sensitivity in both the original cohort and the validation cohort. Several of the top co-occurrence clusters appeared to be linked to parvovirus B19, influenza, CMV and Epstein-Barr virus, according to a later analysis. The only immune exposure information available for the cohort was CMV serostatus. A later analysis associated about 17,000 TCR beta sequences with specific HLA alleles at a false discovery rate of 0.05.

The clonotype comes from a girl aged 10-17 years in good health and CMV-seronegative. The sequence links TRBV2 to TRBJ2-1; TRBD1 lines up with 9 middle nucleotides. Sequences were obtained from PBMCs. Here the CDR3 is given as CASSLDRGYEQFF. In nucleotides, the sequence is TGTGCCAGCAGTTTGGACAGGGGATATGAGCAGTTCTTC.